The source of this TCR beta chain is a study of OX40 agonist ivuxolimab in advanced cancers. About the study: The drug used for patients, ivuxolimab, was an agonistic anti-OX40 (CD134) antibody. The mean age was around 56 years, ranging from about 20 to 90, with approximately 85% of participants male.

Per the germline V gene, CDR1 is LGHNA and CDR2 is YSLEER. The CDR3 runs to 15 residues. V was cut by 0 bases and J by 4 bases, with 7 bases left in between. Assay: immunoSEQ multiplex PCR; the TCRdb copy retains only in-frame clones and omits some. Among about 26,000 clones listed, 88% were seen once. This TCR was recovered from an adult with an advanced solid tumor such as melanoma, head and neck, liver or kidney cancer. This sample comprised CD4+ or CD8+ T cells sorted from blood, obtained in a trial of the OX40 agonist ivuxolimab. V gene TRBV4-3 combines with J gene TRBJ1-6; D perhaps matches TRBD1 (5 bases). In DNA form, the CDR3 reads TGCGCCAGCAGCCAAGAAAGGGGATATAATTCACCCCTCCACTTT. It codes for CASSQERGYNSPLHF.